This TCR beta chain was obtained from a study of CD8 T cells in Susac syndrome. Sequencing of TCR beta was carried out in blood CD8+ and CD4+ T cells. Negative isolation was used for CD8+ and CD4+ T cells, and FACS enrichment was applied to TEMRA cells. A remark on this clonotype: As yet, its antigen is unknown.

Germline V lookup: CDR1 SGHDN, CDR2 FVKESK. V dropped 1 base and J dropped 10 bases, with 13 bases sitting between them. This CDR3 contains 13 residues. RNA was extracted with the RNeasy kit, and a quantity of roughly 0.5 to 1 ug was reverse transcribed using random hexamers. The CDR3 of TCR beta was amplified by immunoSEQ multiplex PCR across 54 Vbeta and 13 Jbeta. Using its own MiXCR run on the immunoSEQ multiplex PCR reads, TCRdb lists one record per CDR3 protein. The table includes around 190,000 distinct CDR3 sequences, over 85% detected once. Regarding the study as a whole: The authors acknowledged that the study's TCR sequencing and HLA analysis involved relatively few individuals.

This clonotype originated in a human donor in good health. The specimen sequenced was CD4+ T cells from PBMCs. The chain combines TRBV14 with TRBJ1-2; D not resolved. Written as DNA, the CDR3 is TGTGCCAGCAGCCAAGGAGTCCGCCAAGACTACACCTTC. The encoded protein is CASSQGVRQDYTF.